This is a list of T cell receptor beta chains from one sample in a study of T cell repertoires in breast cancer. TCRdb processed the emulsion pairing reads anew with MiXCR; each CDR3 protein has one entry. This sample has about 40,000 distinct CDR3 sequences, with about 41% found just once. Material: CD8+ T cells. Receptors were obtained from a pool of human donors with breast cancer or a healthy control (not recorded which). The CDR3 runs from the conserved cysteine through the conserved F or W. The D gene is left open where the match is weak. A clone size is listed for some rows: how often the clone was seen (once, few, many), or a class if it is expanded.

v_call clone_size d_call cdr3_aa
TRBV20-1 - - CSATGGPTLDTEAFF
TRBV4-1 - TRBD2 CASSPWTSGTDTQYF
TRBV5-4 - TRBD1 CASGNPGQGNYGYTF
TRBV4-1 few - CASSQETDYSNQPQHF
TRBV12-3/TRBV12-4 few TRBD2 CASSLGGTSGRQFF
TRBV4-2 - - CASSRSSEAFF
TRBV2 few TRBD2 CASSSTPPLAGGSTDTQYF
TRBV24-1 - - CATSGGFETGELFF
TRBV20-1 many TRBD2 CRGDYPSGYEQYF
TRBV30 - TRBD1 CAWSGDRTAPQHF
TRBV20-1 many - CSATRVGTEAFF
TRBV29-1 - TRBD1 CSAPGQGHTEAFF
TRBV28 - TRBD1 CASRLSGQGGEQYF
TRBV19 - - CASSIWGNSNQPQHF
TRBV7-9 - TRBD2 CASSKRGLARSPGGNEQFF
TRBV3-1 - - CASILGSGGGQETQYF
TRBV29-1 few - CSVPLGSIGAFF
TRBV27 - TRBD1 CASSLSGVQGNNEQFF
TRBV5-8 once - CASSPKSSYEQYF
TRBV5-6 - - CASSLSGELFF
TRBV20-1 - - CATTDSNQPQHF
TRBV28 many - CASTQGVTKEQFF
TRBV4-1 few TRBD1 CASSQPRDRGNIQYF
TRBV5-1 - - CASSYDNEQFF
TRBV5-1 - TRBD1 CASSQGTAGQPQHF
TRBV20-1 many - CSAQRFGGVEATEAFF
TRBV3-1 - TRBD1 CASSQDLGQYNEQFF
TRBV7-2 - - CASTQPNTQYF
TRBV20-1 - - CSASARGSGNTIYF